The 21 T cell receptor beta chains given below trace back to one sample, sequenced in a study of T cells in Graves' hyperthyroidism and ophthalmopathy. RNA transcripts gave rise to amplified TCR beta CDR3 regions. The study used the HTBI primer set for a first-round RT-PCR of the TCR CDR3. TCRdb reprocessed the multiplex PCR reads via MiXCR and lists one record per CDR3 protein. Among approximately 350,000 distinct CDR3 sequences, roughly 15% were seen once, and the ten largest hold roughly 19%. Sequenced input: blood. The receptors come from a woman in her sixties with Graves' ophthalmopathy.

Comment on this clonotype: Given the absence of the conserved phenylalanine or tryptophan at the CDR3 end, a read error is likely. This chain uses TRBV28 with TRBJ2-6; tentative D call: TRBD1 (5 bases). CDR1 MDHEN and CDR2 SYDVKM come from the germline V gene. The CDR3 runs to 16 residues. V shed 7 bases and J shed 0 bases, with 13 bases lying between them. The CDR3 protein is CASTRQLSSGANVLTC. The CDR3 bases are TGTGCCAGCACTCGACAGCTGAGCTCTGGGGCCAACGTCCTGACTTGC.

This rearrangement joins TRBV5-6 to TRBJ1-5; no clear D. The CDR3 extends over 14 amino acids. Looked up from germline, CDR1 is SGHDT and CDR2 is YYEEEE. The germline V and J ends were trimmed by 2 bases and 1 base, with 7 bases remaining between them. The CDR3 region is CASSFWLSNQPQHF. DNA for the CDR3: TGTGCCAGCAGCTTCTGGCTGAGCAATCAGCCCCAGCATTTT.

Many counts were recorded for this clonotype. This chain connects TRBV10-3 to TRBJ1-2; D call uncertain. CDR1 is ENHRY, CDR2 SYGVKD, per germline. V lost 3 bases and J 2 bases, leaving 16 bases between the germline ends. The CDR3 is 16 residues long. CDR3 amino acids: CAISEGSPSGNYGYTF. The CDR3, as DNA: TGTGCCATCAGTGAAGGTAGCCCCTCGGGCAACTATGGCTACACCTTC.

This clonotype was counted many times. The chain is built from TRBV7-2 and TRBJ2-1; the D is unclear. Trimming cost V 2 bases and J 0 bases, with 11 bases left between them. CDR3 length equals 16 residues. Looked up from germline, CDR1 is SGHTA and CDR2 is FQGNSA. The chain's CDR3 is CASSLNIGFSYNEQFF. In DNA, the CDR3 is TGTGCCAGCAGCTTAAATATAGGGTTCTCCTACAATGAGCAGTTCTTC.

This clonotype was counted at least ten times. The CDR3: CASSEGLAPTYEQYF. The CDR3 region has the DNA TGTGCCAGCAGTGAAGGACTAGCGCCCACCTACGAGCAGTACTTC. This chain connects TRBV2 to TRBJ2-7; TRBD2 aligns across 8 bases. The CDR3 spans 15 residues. The trim removed 1 base at V and 2 bases at J, leaving 4 bases unmatched. Germline V gene sequence: CDR1 SNHLY, CDR2 FYNNEI.

In this sample, this clonotype turned up many times. The V gene is TRBV11-2, the J gene TRBJ2-3; a weak D match, TRBD2 (5 bases). The CDR3 totals 14 residues. Trimming cost V 5 bases and J 4 bases, with 13 bases left between them. The V gene's germline CDR1 is SGHAT and CDR2 FQNNGV. The chain's CDR3 is CASSPVANSDTQYF. The CDR3 DNA reads as TGTGCCAGCAGCCCGGTAGCGAATTCAGATACGCAGTATTTT.

In its sample, this clonotype was seen a few times. V is TRBV9 and J is TRBJ2-7; D remains unclear. The length of the CDR3 is 13 residues. V was trimmed by 0 bases and J by 8 bases, leaving 12 bases between them. Germline CDR1 is SGDLS and CDR2 is YYNGEE. The CDR3 DNA reads TGTGCCAGCAGCGTAGAGGAAGAATCGAAGCAGTACTTC. Translation: CASSVEEESKQYF. Variable domain in full (rest from reference TRBV9 and TRBJ2-7): DSGVTQTPKHLITATGQRVTLRCSPRSGDLSVYWYQQSLDQGLQFLIQYYNGEERAKGNILERFSAQQFPDLHSELNLSSLELGDSALYFCASSVEEESKQYFGPGTRLTVT.

The chain carries TRBV6-1 and TRBJ1-5; D gene uncertain. The V and J ends lost 7 bases and 7 bases respectively, with 11 bases between them. Germline V gene lookup returns CDR1 MNHNS and CDR2 SASEGT. There are 12 residues in the CDR3. The CDR3 DNA sequence: TGTGCCAGCAAGAGGGAGGACCAGCCCCAGCATTTT. As protein: CASKREDQPQHF.

This clonotype came up many times. This chain connects TRBV12-3 or TRBV12-4 to TRBJ2-3, with D maybe TRBD1 (6 bases). CDR3 size: 14 residues. The V gene lost 3 bases and the J gene lost 3 bases, with 10 bases spanning the gap. In DNA form, the CDR3 reads TGTGCCAGCAGTTTGCACAGGGAAACAGATACGCAGTATTTT. This translates into CASSLHRETDTQYF.

This clonotype was counted at least ten times. The chain has TRBV7-9 and TRBJ1-1; the D is unclear. Trimming cost V 5 bases and J 2 bases, with 12 bases left between them. CDR3 length: 14 amino acids. Per germline, CDR1 SEHNR and CDR2 FQNEAQ (reference sequence). CDR3 nucleotides: TGTGCCAGCAGCCAAGCAGGACGCAACACTGAAGCTTTCTTT. Its translation: CASSQAGRNTEAFF.

The rearrangement uses TRBV19 and TRBJ2-3; D possibly corresponds to TRBD2 (5 bases). The V gene's germline CDR1 is LNHDA and CDR2 SQIVND (reference sequence). The CDR3 consists of 14 residues. The V gene lost 5 bases and the J gene lost 2 bases, with 11 bases spanning the gap. The CDR3 nucleotides are TGTGCCAGTAGTCAACCTAGCTTCACAGATACGCAGTATTTT. Translating gives CASSQPSFTDTQYF.

Ten or more counts support this clonotype. The rearrangement links TRBV5-1 to TRBJ2-1; a weak D match, TRBD2 (5 bases). Per germline, CDR1 SGHRS and CDR2 YFSETQ. CDR3 length equals 12 residues. Trimming shortened V by 2 bases and J by 9 bases, and 9 bases separated the two germline ends. As DNA, the CDR3 is TGCGCCAGCAGCTTTGACCGGGGTGAGCAGTTCTTC. Translating gives CASSFDRGEQFF.

This clonotype was picked up many times. The V gene is TRBV6-1, the J gene TRBJ1-1; D remains unclear. Per germline, CDR1 MNHNS and CDR2 SASEGT. The CDR3 runs to 14 residues. Trimming took off 0 bases at V and 3 bases at J, with 8 bases between the two ends. In DNA form, the CDR3 reads TGTGCCAGCAGTGAAGCTCCGGGGTACACTGAAGCTTTCTTT. Amino acids: CASSEAPGYTEAFF.

This clonotype was observed a few times. V is TRBV20-1 and J is TRBJ2-2; 9 bases map to TRBD1. The V and J ends lost 3 bases and 5 bases, in that order; junction bases with no gene match: 7. The V gene's germline CDR1 is DFQATT and CDR2 SNEGSKA (reference sequence). The CDR3 contains 15 residues. CDR3 DNA sequence: TGCAGTGCTAGGGATTGGGGACAGGGAACCGGGGAGCTGTTTTTT. Amino acids: CSARDWGQGTGELFF.

About this clonotype: A clone one base away is much larger, so this may be a read error. V gene TRBV6-1 combines with J gene TRBJ1-2; possibly TRBD1 for D (5 bases). CDR1 MNHNS and CDR2 SASEGT come from the germline V gene. This CDR3 is 14 amino acids long. DNA for the CDR3: TGTGCCAGCAGTAACCTCGGGGCTAACTATGGCTGCACCTTC. This codes for CASSNLGANYGCTF.

This clonotype was seen repeatedly, ten times or more. This chain uses TRBV3-1 with TRBJ1-1; 7 nucleotides agree with TRBD1. V trimming: 3 bases; J trimming: 5 bases; junction bases outside the gene matches: 0. CDR1 and CDR2 (germline): LGHDT, YNNKEL (reference sequence). The CDR3 extends over 12 amino acids. As DNA, the CDR3 is TGTGCCAGCAGCCACAGGGGGACTGAAGCTTTCTTT. The encoded protein is CASSHRGTEAFF.

This clonotype occurred many times. This chain uses TRBV24-1 with TRBJ1-1; no firm D call. CDR1 and CDR2 from the germline V gene are KGHDR and SFDVKD. This CDR3 has 13 residues. Deletions cut 1 base from V and 6 bases from J, with 8 bases between. DNA of the CDR3: TGTGCCACCAGTGATTTTGACGGAGCTGAAGCTTTCTTT. This encodes CATSDFDGAEAFF.

This clonotype has ten or more counts. V gene TRBV11-2 combines with J gene TRBJ2-3, with 7 positions matching TRBD2. Germline assignment: CDR1 SGHAT and CDR2 FQNNGV. Losses at the gene ends were 5 bases for V and 1 base for J; bases not matched to a gene: 3. CDR3 size: 14 residues. CDR3 bases: TGTGCCAGCAGCCCGCTAGCGGGCACAGATACGCAGTATTTT. Translated: CASSPLAGTDTQYF.

This clonotype was found many times. The chain is built from TRBV28 and TRBJ1-2; maybe TRBD1 (6 bases). Looked up from germline, CDR1 is MDHEN and CDR2 is SYDVKM. V was shortened by 4 bases and J by 1 base, with 19 bases between the two germline ends. The CDR3 spans 17 residues. The CDR3 loop is CASSSPAGQGLNYGYTF. DNA for the CDR3: TGTGCCAGCAGTTCCCCCGCGGGGCAGGGGCTTAACTATGGCTACACCTTC.

Details on this clonotype: Since a much larger clone is just one base distant, this may be a read error. Lacking the conserved final phenylalanine or tryptophan, this CDR3 likely reflects a read error. Because the CDR3's place on the DNA is in doubt, the DNA is left out and the CDR3 is given as listed by TCRdb. The chain has TRBV27 and TRBJ2-2; TRBD2 is the table's D call, not checked against the DNA. Germline CDR1 and CDR2: MNHEY and SMNVEV (reference sequence). The CDR3 numbers 11 amino acids, ends counted. The CDR3 spells CASRDYGELFL.

This clonotype showed up many times. The chain couples TRBV18 to TRBJ1-5, with 11 bases lining up with TRBD1. The CDR3 is 17 residues long. Germline CDR1 is KGHSH and CDR2 is LQKENI. V shed 6 bases and J 2 bases; nucleotides not matched to a gene: 9. CDR3 bases: TGTGCCAGCTCCGTCCGGACAGGGGGCTTGGGCAATCAGCCCCAGCATTTT. This translates into CASSVRTGGLGNQPQHF.